These 14 T cell receptor beta chains were sequenced from one sample in a study of T cell changes during pregnancy in multiple sclerosis. Some clones are missing from TCRdb's copy, which holds only in-frame ones; the method was immunoSEQ multiplex PCR. The sample lists approximately 70,000 clones, just over 90% occurring once. The sample was peripheral blood, taken in the third trimester of pregnancy. Source of these receptors: a female donor with multiple sclerosis, enrolled in a pregnancy study.

The DNA of the CDR3 is TGTGCCAGCAGCACAGGGACAGGTGAAGCTTTCTTT. Residues: CASSTGTGEAFF. The J gene is TRBJ1-1, the V gene TRBV7-9, with 8 positions matching TRBD1. The CDR3 runs 12 residues. Trimming cost V 5 bases and J 7 bases; bases outside gene matches: 3. Per the germline V gene, CDR1 is SEHNR and CDR2 is FQNEAQ (reference sequence).

The chain combines TRBV7-9 with TRBJ2-1; 7 nucleotides match TRBD1. The CDR3 runs to 14 residues. Trimming cost V 4 bases and J 3 bases; bases outside gene matches: 3. CDR1 SEHNR and CDR2 FQNEAQ come from the germline V gene (reference sequence). The CDR3 sequence is CASSSRDSYNEQFF. CDR3 bases: TGTGCCAGCAGCTCCCGGGACAGCTACAATGAGCAGTTCTTC.

J is TRBJ1-1 and V is TRBV30; D might be TRBD1 (5 bases). The CDR3 extends over 14 amino acids. Trimming left V 3 bases short and J 1 base short, with 12 bases between. CDR1 is GTSNPN, CDR2 SVGIG, per germline (reference sequence). CDR3 sequence: CAWSHGGGNTEAFF. CDR3 sequence (DNA): TGTGCCTGGAGCCACGGGGGAGGGAACACTGAAGCTTTCTTT. Full variable domain (remainder filled in from reference TRBV30 and TRBJ1-1): SQTIHQWPATLVQPVGSPLSLECTVEGTSNPNLYWYRQAAGRGLQLLFYSVGIGQISSEVPQNLSASRPQDRQFILSSKKLLLSDSGFYLCAWSHGGGNTEAFFGQGTRLTVV.

V is TRBV6-5 and J is TRBJ2-3, with D unresolved. Germline V gene sequence: CDR1 MNHEY, CDR2 SVGAGI. This CDR3 region has 13 residues. V shed 6 bases and J shed 4 bases, with 11 bases lying between them. In nucleotides, the CDR3 is TGTGCCAGCAGCGGTATGGTTGCAGATACGCAGTATTTT. This encodes CASSGMVADTQYF.

The rearrangement uses TRBV9 and TRBJ1-1; 7 bases are shared with TRBD1. This CDR3 region has 14 residues. J gave up 3 bases and V 4 bases, and 6 bases lay outside the gene matches. Germline V gene sequence: CDR1 SGDLS, CDR2 YYNGEE. The CDR3 region is CASSTGQSYTEAFF. CDR3 DNA: TGTGCCAGCAGCACGGGACAGTCATACACTGAAGCTTTCTTT.

V gene TRBV4-1 combines with J gene TRBJ2-7; TRBD2 matches at 12 bases. CDR3 length: 15 residues. V was clipped by 4 bases and J by 2 bases; unmatched bases: 3. CDR1 MGHRA and CDR2 YSYEKL come from the germline V gene. Here the CDR3 DNA reads TGCGCCAGCAGCCCAACTAGCGGGAGGCCCTACGAGCAGTACTTC. The encoded protein is CASSPTSGRPYEQYF.

For the CDR3, the DNA is TGTGCCAGCAGCTTAAGAGAGGGCAGGGGAGAAGAAAAACTGTTTTTT. It codes for CASSLREGRGEEKLFF. This sequence joins TRBV11-2 and TRBJ1-4; TRBD1 is a possible D gene (6 bases). CDR1 is SGHAT and CDR2 is FQNNGV in the germline V gene. Trimming left V 2 bases short and J 8 bases short, with 18 bases between. CDR3 length: 16 amino acids.

This rearrangement joins TRBV5-4 to TRBJ2-7; TRBD1 matches at 8 bases. Germline CDR1 reads SGHNT; CDR2 reads YYREEE (reference sequence). The CDR3 is 14 residues long. J lost 4 bases, V lost 4 bases, and 7 bases had no gene match. The CDR3: CASSVDRGMYEQYF. The CDR3 nucleotides are TGTGCCAGCAGCGTTGACAGGGGAATGTACGAGCAGTACTTC.

This chain links TRBV5-1 with TRBJ2-1, with 12 bases fitting TRBD2. After removal of 9 bases from V and 8 bases from J, the junction contained 9 bases not matched to a gene. Looked up from germline, CDR1 is SGHRS and CDR2 is YFSETQ. This CDR3 region has 14 residues. CDR3 DNA: TGCGCCACTACGCCGGGACTAGCGGGCGATGAGCAGTTCTTC. This sequence encodes CATTPGLAGDEQFF.

This chain links TRBV28 with TRBJ2-7; perhaps TRBD1 as D (6 bases). V was clipped by 4 bases and J by 2 bases, with 18 bases between them. The CDR3 sequence is 16 residues long. Germline loops: CDR1 MDHEN, CDR2 SYDVKM. CDR3 loop: CASSSAPGAFAYEQYF. The CDR3 DNA follows: TGTGCCAGCAGTTCTGCCCCAGGGGCCTTCGCCTACGAGCAGTACTTC.

The chain combines TRBV18 with TRBJ2-3, with D perhaps matching TRBD1 (5 bases). The germline CDR1 and CDR2 sequences are KGHSH and LQKENI. The CDR3 consists of 15 residues. V was cut by 4 bases and J by 1 base, with 12 bases left in between. CDR3 sequence reads: CASSLWGLGTDTQYF. CDR3 sequence (DNA): TGTGCCAGCTCACTCTGGGGCCTCGGCACAGATACGCAGTATTTT.

The chain recombines TRBV5-4 with TRBJ2-1, with 7 bases identical to TRBD1. The germline gives CDR1 SGHNT, CDR2 YYREEE (reference sequence). The CDR3 extends over 14 amino acids. V shed 3 bases, J shed 9 bases, and the junction held 9 bases outside the gene matches. CDR3 bases: TGTGCCAGCAGCTGGGAGACGAGGGGGCGTGAGCAGTTCTTC. The encoded protein is CASSWETRGREQFF.

This rearrangement joins TRBV9 to TRBJ2-1; tentative D call: TRBD2 (5 bases). Germline V gene data show CDR1 as SGDLS and CDR2 as YYNGEE. Trimming removed 3 bases from V and 4 bases from J, with 23 bases in between. This CDR3 contains 18 residues. The CDR3 DNA is TGTGCCAGCAGCGCCGGGTTTGGGAGCGTGAATATTTACAATGAGCAGTTCTTC. This translates into CASSAGFGSVNIYNEQFF.

This chain connects TRBV6-5 to TRBJ1-2, with a possible D match to TRBD1 (5 bases). CDR1 and CDR2 (germline): MNHEY, SVGAGI. This CDR3 comprises 15 residues. With 2 bases removed from V and 4 bases from J, the gap between germline ends came to 14 bases. This CDR3 reads CASSYHLQGSYGYTF. The CDR3 coding sequence is TGTGCCAGCAGTTACCATTTGCAGGGAAGCTATGGCTACACCTTC.